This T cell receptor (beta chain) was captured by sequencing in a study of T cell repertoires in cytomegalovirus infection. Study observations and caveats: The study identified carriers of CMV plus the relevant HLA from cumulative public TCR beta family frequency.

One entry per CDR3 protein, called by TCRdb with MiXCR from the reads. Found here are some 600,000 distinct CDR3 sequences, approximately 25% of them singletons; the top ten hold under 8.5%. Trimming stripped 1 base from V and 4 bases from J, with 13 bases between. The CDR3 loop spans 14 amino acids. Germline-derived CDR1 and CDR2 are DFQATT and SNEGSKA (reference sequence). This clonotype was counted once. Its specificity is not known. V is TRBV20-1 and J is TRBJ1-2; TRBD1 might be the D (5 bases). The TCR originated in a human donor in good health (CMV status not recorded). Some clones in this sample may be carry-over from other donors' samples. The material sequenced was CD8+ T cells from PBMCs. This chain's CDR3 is CSARAREIVYGYTF. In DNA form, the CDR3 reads TGCAGTGCTAGAGCCAGGGAAATTGTCTATGGCTACACCTTC.